This T cell receptor (beta chain) originates from a study of T-cell memory formation after mild COVID-19. One entry per CDR3 protein results from TCRdb running MiXCR on the 5' RACE reads. This sample yields about 500,000 distinct CDR3 sequences, of which 20% are seen a single time; under 15% belongs to the top ten. V gave up 6 bases and J gave up 6 bases; unmatched junction bases: 6. This CDR3 is built from 14 residues. Germline V CDR1 and CDR2: LNHNV, YYDKDF (reference sequence). Source material: PBMCs or a T cell subset sorted from them (not recorded which). The clonotype was recovered from an adult woman who had mild COVID-19 (a few samples of this study predate the infection). Cell type and time point are not known. The chain couples TRBV15 to TRBJ1-1, with TRBD1 matching over 11 bases. The CDR3 is CATRTGTGGPEAFF. CDR3 sequence (DNA): TGTGCCACCAGGACCGGGACAGGGGGGCCTGAAGCTTTCTTT. Drawing the rest from reference TRBV15 and TRBJ1-1, the complete variable domain is DAMVIQNPRYQVTQFGKPVTLSCSQTLNHNVMYWYQQKSSQAPKLLFHYYDKDFNNEADTPDNFQSRRPNTSFCFLDIRSPGLGDTAMYLCATRTGTGGPEAFFGQGTRLTVV.